This T cell receptor (beta chain) was recovered during a study of human T cells and chemical hapten exposure. The wider study: 0.01% DPC was applied to the upper back in patch tests, which were read at 6 days.

The ends were cut back, 4 bases at V and 2 bases at J, with 10 bases in the middle. Germline V gives CDR1 SQVTM, CDR2 ANQGSEA. The CDR3 sequence is 13 residues long. This clonotype showed up just a few times. Time point in this sample: pre-sensitization, week 0. Treatment of the sample: therapeutic diphenylcyclopropenone sensitization with weekly scalp DPC. Via MiXCR, TCRdb re-called the RACE reads, giving one row per CDR3 protein. The sample consists of approximately 180,000 distinct CDR3 sequences, 30% of them appearing once. This receptor was identified in a woman in her twenties or thirties with alopecia areata. Some clones in this sample may be carry-over from other donors' samples. J is TRBJ2-3 and V is TRBV29-1; the D is unclear. Source: whole blood, taken in connection with sensitization to the hapten diphenylcyclopropenone (DPC). The CDR3 sequence is CSVGETSTDTQYF. The DNA of the CDR3 is TGCAGCGTTGGCGAGACCTCCACAGATACGCAGTATTTT.